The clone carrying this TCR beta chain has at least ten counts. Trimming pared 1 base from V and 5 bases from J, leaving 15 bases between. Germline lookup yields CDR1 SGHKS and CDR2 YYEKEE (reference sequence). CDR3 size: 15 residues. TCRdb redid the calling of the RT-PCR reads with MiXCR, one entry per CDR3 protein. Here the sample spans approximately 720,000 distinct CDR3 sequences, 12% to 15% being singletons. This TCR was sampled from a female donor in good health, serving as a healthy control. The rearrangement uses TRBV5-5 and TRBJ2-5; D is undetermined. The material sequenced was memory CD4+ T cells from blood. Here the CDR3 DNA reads TGTGCCAGCAGCTTGCTGGACCGCCATCGGGAGACCCAGTACTTC. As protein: CASSLLDRHRETQYF.